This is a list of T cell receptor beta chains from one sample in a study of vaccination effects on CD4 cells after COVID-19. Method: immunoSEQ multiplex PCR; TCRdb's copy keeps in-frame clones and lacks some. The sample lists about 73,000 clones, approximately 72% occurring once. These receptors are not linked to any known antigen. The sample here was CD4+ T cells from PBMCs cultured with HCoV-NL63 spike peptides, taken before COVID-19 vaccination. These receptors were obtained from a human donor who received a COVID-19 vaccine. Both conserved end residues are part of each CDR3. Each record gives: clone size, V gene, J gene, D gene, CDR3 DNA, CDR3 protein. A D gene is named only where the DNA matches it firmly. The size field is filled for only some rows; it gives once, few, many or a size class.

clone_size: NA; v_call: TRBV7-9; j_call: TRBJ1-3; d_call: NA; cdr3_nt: TGTGCCAGCAGCCGCAGGTCGGGAAACACCATATATTTT; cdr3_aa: CASSRRSGNTIYF
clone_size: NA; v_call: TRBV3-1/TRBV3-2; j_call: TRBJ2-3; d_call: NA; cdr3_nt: TGTGCCAGCAGCCAGTCCCAGGGGCCCGATACGCAGTATTTT; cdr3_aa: CASSQSQGPDTQYF
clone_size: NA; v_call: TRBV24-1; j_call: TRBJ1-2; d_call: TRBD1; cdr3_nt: TGTGCCACCAGTGATTCCTCACGTGGACAGGGGAATGGCTACACCTTC; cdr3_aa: CATSDSSRGQGNGYTF
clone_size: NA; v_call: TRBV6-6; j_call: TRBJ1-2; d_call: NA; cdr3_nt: TGTGCCAGCAATACAGGAGCTAACTATGGCTACACCTTC; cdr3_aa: CASNTGANYGYTF
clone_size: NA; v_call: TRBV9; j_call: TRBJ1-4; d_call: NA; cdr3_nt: TGTGCCAGCAGCGCCGGGGGGTCTAATGAAAAACTGTTTTTT; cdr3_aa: CASSAGGSNEKLFF
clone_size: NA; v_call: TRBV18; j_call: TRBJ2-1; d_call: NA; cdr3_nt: TGTGCCAGCTCACCTGCGATTGGACTGCAGTTCTTC; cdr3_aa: CASSPAIGLQFF
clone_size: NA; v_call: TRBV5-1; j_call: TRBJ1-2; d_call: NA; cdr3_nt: TGCGCCAGCAGCTTGGATGGGCTTAACTATGGCTACACCTTC; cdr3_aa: CASSLDGLNYGYTF
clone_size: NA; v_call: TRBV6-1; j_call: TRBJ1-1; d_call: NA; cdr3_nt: TGTGCCAGCAGTGAAGATCCCAGGCCTGAAGCTTTCTTT; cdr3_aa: CASSEDPRPEAFF
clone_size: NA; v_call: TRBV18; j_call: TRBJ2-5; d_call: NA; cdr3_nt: TGTGCCAGCTCACCACTTGCTGGTGCGGTAAAAGAGACCCAGTACTTC; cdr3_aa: CASSPLAGAVKETQYF
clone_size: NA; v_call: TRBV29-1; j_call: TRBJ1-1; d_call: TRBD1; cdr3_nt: TGCAGCGTTGAAGGACAGGGCTCTGAAGCTTTCTTT; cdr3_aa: CSVEGQGSEAFF
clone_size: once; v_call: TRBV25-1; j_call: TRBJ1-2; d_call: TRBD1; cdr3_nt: TGTGCCAGCAGTGAATTAGGGGGACAGGGGGCTTGGGGCTACACCTTC; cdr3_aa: CASSELGGQGAWGYTF
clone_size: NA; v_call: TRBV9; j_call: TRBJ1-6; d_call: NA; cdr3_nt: TGTGCCAGCGGGGTAAACCCTAATTCACCCCTCCACTTT; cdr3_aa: CASGVNPNSPLHF
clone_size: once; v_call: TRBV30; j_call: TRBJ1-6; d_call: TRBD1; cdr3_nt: TGTGCCTGGAGTGCGGACAGGGGATTGGGCTCCTATAATTCACCCCTCCACTTT; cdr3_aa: CAWSADRGLGSYNSPLHF
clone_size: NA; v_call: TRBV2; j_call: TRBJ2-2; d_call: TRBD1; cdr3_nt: TGTGCCAGCACCGGGGGCAGGGGGCGGGGAACGAACACCGGGGAGCTGTTTTTT; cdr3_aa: CASTGGRGRGTNTGELFF
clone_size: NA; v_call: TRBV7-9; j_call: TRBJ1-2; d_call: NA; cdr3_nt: TGTGCCAGCAGCTTACAAGTCCAGGCGGGAGGCTACACCTTC; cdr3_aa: CASSLQVQAGGYTF
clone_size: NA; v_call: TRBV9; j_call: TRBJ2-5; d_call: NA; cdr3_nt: TGTGCCAGCAGCGTAGGCTCCCTGTCCCGCCAAGAGACCCAGTACTTC; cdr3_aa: CASSVGSLSRQETQYF
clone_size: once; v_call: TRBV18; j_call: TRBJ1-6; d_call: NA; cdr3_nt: TGTGCCAGCTCGGCAAAGCAGGAACGCTATAATTCACCCCTCCACTTT; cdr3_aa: CASSAKQERYNSPLHF
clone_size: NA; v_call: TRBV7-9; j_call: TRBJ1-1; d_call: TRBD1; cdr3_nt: TGTGCCAGCAGCTCCCAGGGGGCCGCTGAAGCTTTCTTT; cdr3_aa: CASSSQGAAEAFF
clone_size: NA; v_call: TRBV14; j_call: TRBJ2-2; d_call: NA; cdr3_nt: TGTGCCAGCAGCCAAGATTTGGGGGGTCACACCGGGGAGCTGTTTTTT; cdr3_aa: CASSQDLGGHTGELFF
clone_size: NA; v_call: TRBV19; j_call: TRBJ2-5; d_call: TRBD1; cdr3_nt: TGTGCCAGTAGGAACCCCGGACAGGCAGAGACCCAGTACTTC; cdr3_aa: CASRNPGQAETQYF
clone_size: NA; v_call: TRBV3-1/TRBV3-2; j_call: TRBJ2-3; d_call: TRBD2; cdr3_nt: TGTGCCAGCAGCCAAATAGCGGGGGGGCTGGGTACGCAGTATTTT; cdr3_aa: CASSQIAGGLGTQYF
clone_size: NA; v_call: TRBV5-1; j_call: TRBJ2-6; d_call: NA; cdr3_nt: TGCGCCAGCAGCTGGGGTCAAATGGGGGCCAACGTCCTGACTTTC; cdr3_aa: CASSWGQMGANVLTF
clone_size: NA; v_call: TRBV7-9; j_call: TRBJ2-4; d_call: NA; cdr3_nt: TGTGCCAGCAGCTTCACTACCGGGGCCAAAAACATTCAGTACTTC; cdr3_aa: CASSFTTGAKNIQYF
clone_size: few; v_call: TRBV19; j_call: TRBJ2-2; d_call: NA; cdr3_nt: TGTGCCAGTAGTATGACAGGAGGGACCGGGGAGCTGTTTTTT; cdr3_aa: CASSMTGGTGELFF
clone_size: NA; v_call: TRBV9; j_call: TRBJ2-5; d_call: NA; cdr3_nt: TGTGCCAGCAGCGCGCGGCCTCGCACGACTATAGAGACCCAGTACTTC; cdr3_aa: CASSARPRTTIETQYF
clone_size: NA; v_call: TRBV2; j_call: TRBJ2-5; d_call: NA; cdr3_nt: TGTGCCAGCAGTGTAATCAACCAAGAGACCCAGTACTTC; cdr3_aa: CASSVINQETQYF
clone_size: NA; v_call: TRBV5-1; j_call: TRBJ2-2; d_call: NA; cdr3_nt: TGCGCCAGCAGCACTGACCCGAACACCGGGGAGCTGTTTTTT; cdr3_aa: CASSTDPNTGELFF
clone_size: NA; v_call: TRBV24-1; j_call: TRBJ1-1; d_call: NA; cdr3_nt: TGTGCCACCAGTGATTCAACAGGGACGCACACTGAAGCTTTCTTT; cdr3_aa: CATSDSTGTHTEAFF
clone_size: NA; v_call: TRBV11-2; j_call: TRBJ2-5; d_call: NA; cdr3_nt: TGTGCCAGCAGCCCGCGGTATCAGGAGACCCAGTACTTC; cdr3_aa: CASSPRYQETQYF
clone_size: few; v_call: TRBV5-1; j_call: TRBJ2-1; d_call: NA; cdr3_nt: TGCGCCAGCAGCTTGACATCGAACTACGATGAGCAGTTCTTC; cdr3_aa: CASSLTSNYDEQFF
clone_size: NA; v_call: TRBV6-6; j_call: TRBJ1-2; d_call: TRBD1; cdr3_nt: TGTGCCAGCAGTCGTACAGGGGCTGACTATGGCTACACCTTC; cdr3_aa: CASSRTGADYGYTF
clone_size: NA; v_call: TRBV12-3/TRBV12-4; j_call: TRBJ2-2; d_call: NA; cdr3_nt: TGTGCCAGCAGAACTAGGGGGGAGCTGTTTTTT; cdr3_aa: CASRTRGELFF
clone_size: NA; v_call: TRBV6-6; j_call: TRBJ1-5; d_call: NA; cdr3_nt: TGTGCCAGCAGTCCCAGGGGACGAGGGGTAAGCAGCAATCAGCCCCAGCATTTT; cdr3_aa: CASSPRGRGVSSNQPQHF
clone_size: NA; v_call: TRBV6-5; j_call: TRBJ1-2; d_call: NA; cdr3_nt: TGTGCCAGCAGTTACTCGATTTTGACACTCCCAGGTGGCTACACCTTC; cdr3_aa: CASSYSILTLPGGYTF
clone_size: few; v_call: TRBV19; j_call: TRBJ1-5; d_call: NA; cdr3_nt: TGTGCCAGTAGTATAGACAGGAGCAATCAGCCCCAGCATTTT; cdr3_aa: CASSIDRSNQPQHF
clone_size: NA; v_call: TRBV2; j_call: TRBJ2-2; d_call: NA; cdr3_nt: TGTGCCAGCAGAACGATACAGGGCGCGAACACCGGGGAGCTGTTTTTT; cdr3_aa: CASRTIQGANTGELFF